The 20 T cell receptor beta chains given below trace back to one sample, sequenced in a study of blood T cell repertoires in COVID-19. Some clones are missing from TCRdb's copy, which holds only in-frame ones; the method was immunoSEQ multiplex PCR. The data show some 65,000 clones, roughly 74% seen once. The sample was peripheral blood. These receptors were obtained from a woman at least 80 years old with acute or convalescent COVID-19.

In this sample, this clone turned up once. This chain uses TRBV7-9 with TRBJ2-7, with D perhaps TRBD1 (5 bases). This CDR3 region has 14 residues. V lost 5 bases and J lost 4, with 15 bases in between. Germline CDR1 is SEHNR and CDR2 is FQNEAQ (reference sequence). The CDR3 protein is CASSHRAGSYEQYF. The CDR3 coding sequence is TGTGCCAGCAGCCATAGGGCAGGGTCATACGAGCAGTACTTC. Complete variable domain (other parts from reference TRBV7-9 and TRBJ2-7): DTGVSQNPRHKITKRGQNVTFRCDPISEHNRLYWYRQTLGQGPEFLTYFQNEAQLEKSRLLSDRFSAERPKGSFSTLEIQRTEQGDSAMYLCASSHRAGSYEQYFGPGTRLTVT.

This chain links TRBV18 with TRBJ2-3; the match to TRBD2 covers 7 bases. Germline V gives CDR1 KGHSH, CDR2 LQKENI. Trimming took 3 bases from V and 3 from J; bases not matched to a gene: 12. CDR3 length: 17 amino acids. The CDR3 bases are TGTGCCAGCTCACCCTCTCTTTGGGAGGGCCCGACAGATACGCAGTATTTT. Its translation is CASSPSLWEGPTDTQYF.

The chain uses TRBV5-1 and TRBJ2-7; a possible D gene is TRBD2 (5 bases). The CDR3 extends over 14 amino acids. V was cut by 2 bases and J by 2 bases, with 11 bases left in between. CDR1 and CDR2 (germline): SGHRS, YFSETQ. CDR3 coding DNA: TGCGCCAGCAGCTTCGGTGCGGGTACCTACGAGCAGTACTTC. Its translation is CASSFGAGTYEQYF.

This clone was seen only a few times. The chain couples TRBV19 to TRBJ2-3, with 10 bases aligning to TRBD2. The CDR3 covers 14 residues. J gave up 13 bases and V 4 bases, and 11 bases lay outside the gene matches. Germline CDR1 and CDR2: LNHDA and SQIVND (reference sequence). CDR3 region: CASSSHTSGTGEYF. CDR3 nucleotide sequence: TGTGCCAGTAGTAGTCATACTAGCGGGACGGGGGAGTATTTT.

The genes are TRBV2 and TRBJ1-2; no clear D. Germline CDR1 is SNHLY and CDR2 is FYNNEI. The CDR3 has 15 residues. The V and J ends lost 5 bases and 2 bases respectively, with 15 bases between them. CDR3 in amino acids: CASSHYRFQNYGYTF. The CDR3 nucleotides are TGTGCCAGCAGTCATTACAGATTTCAAAACTATGGCTACACCTTC.

This rearrangement joins TRBV9 to TRBJ1-3, with unresolved D. This CDR3 is built from 15 residues. Germline CDR1 and CDR2: SGDLS and YYNGEE. The V and J ends lost 4 bases and 6 bases respectively, with 17 bases between them. The CDR3 DNA follows: TGTGCCAGCAGCCCGCGGGGAGCGGTCGAAAACACCATATATTTT. The encoded protein is CASSPRGAVENTIYF.

The chain employs TRBV6-5 and TRBJ2-7, with TRBD1 matching 7 bases. The junction had 7 bases not matched to a gene; V was cut back by 5 bases and J by 3 bases. Germline V gene data show CDR1 as MNHEY and CDR2 as SVGAGI. The CDR3 contains 14 residues. The chain's CDR3 is CASSLRDRLYEQYF. The CDR3 DNA sequence: TGTGCCAGCAGTCTTAGGGACAGACTCTACGAGCAGTACTTC.

V usage is TRBV9 and J usage is TRBJ2-1; 11 nucleotides match TRBD2. This CDR3 has 16 amino acids. Trimming removed 2 bases from V and 0 bases from J; junction bases left unmatched: 1. Looked up from germline, CDR1 is SGDLS and CDR2 is YYNGEE. This chain's CDR3 is CASSVTSGSSYNEQFF. The CDR3 DNA reads as TGTGCCAGCAGCGTTACTAGCGGGAGCTCCTACAATGAGCAGTTCTTC.

The rearrangement joins TRBV6-5 to TRBJ2-7, with D possibly TRBD1 on 7 matching bases. V was pared by 2 bases and J by 2 bases, with 16 bases between. The CDR3 is 16 amino acids. Germline V gives CDR1 MNHEY, CDR2 SVGAGI. CDR3 loop: CASSYRRGLGTYEQYF. The CDR3 DNA follows: TGTGCCAGCAGTTACCGGAGGGGGCTAGGGACCTACGAGCAGTACTTC.

This chain connects TRBV30 to TRBJ1-4; the D is unclear. The CDR3 totals 15 residues. V dropped 2 bases and J dropped 0 bases, with 10 bases sitting between them. In germline, CDR1 is GTSNPN, CDR2 SVGIG (reference sequence). The CDR3 bases are TGTGCCTGGAGTCCCCCATCGGCAACTAATGAAAAACTGTTTTTT. This codes for CAWSPPSATNEKLFF.

The V call is TRBV9, the J call TRBJ1-1; perhaps TRBD1 as D (6 bases). The CDR3 runs to 15 residues. V lost 4 bases and J 0 bases, leaving 13 bases between the germline ends. In germline, CDR1 is SGDLS, CDR2 YYNGEE. CDR3 DNA: TGTGCCAGCAGCCATATAAGGACAGTGAACACTGAAGCTTTCTTT. This sequence encodes CASSHIRTVNTEAFF.

This chain links TRBV7-3 with TRBJ2-1; TRBD2 aligns across 13 bases. J gave up 0 bases and V 2 bases, and 13 bases lay outside the gene matches. The germline V gene has CDR1 SGHTA and CDR2 FQGTGA. The CDR3 sequence is 21 residues long. The CDR3 here is CASSLPPRLAGGTSSYNEQFF. The CDR3 DNA reads as TGTGCCAGCAGCTTACCCCCCCGACTAGCGGGAGGTACCAGCTCCTACAATGAGCAGTTCTTC.

The chain carries TRBV2 and TRBJ2-1; D perhaps matches TRBD2 (7 bases). CDR3 length equals 15 residues. Looked up from germline, CDR1 is SNHLY and CDR2 is FYNNEI. V lost 3 bases and J 5 bases, leaving 14 bases between the germline ends. The CDR3 spells CASSDRGARHNEQFF. The CDR3 nucleotides are TGTGCCAGCAGTGACCGGGGGGCGAGGCACAATGAGCAGTTCTTC.

This chain uses TRBV11-2 with TRBJ2-1, with 9 positions matching TRBD2. The CDR3 extends over 16 amino acids. With 4 bases clipped from V and 2 bases from J, the junction kept 6 bases outside the gene matches. Germline assignment: CDR1 SGHAT and CDR2 FQNNGV. The CDR3 bases are TGTGCCAGCAGCTCCAGACTAGCGGTGACCTACAATGAGCAGTTCTTC. Encoded protein: CASSSRLAVTYNEQFF.

This clone has a single count. CDR3: CASSQRKVGARTDTQYF. The CDR3 DNA is TGTGCCAGCAGCCAACGGAAAGTGGGAGCGCGCACAGATACGCAGTATTTT. The rearrangement uses TRBV4-2 and TRBJ2-3; TRBD2 is a possible D gene (5 bases). Germline V gives CDR1 LGHNA, CDR2 YNFKEQ. This CDR3 spans 17 amino acids. V lost 2 bases and J 1 base, leaving 16 bases between the germline ends.

This chain uses TRBV2 with TRBJ2-3; 9 bases line up with TRBD2. The J segment lost 2 bases and the V segment lost 8 bases, leaving 11 bases of the junction unmatched. Germline loops: CDR1 SNHLY, CDR2 FYNNEI. This CDR3 spans 16 amino acids. The CDR3 nucleotides read TGTGCCAGCGGCCGTAGGGGCGGGGGGGCCACAGATACGCAGTATTTT. Amino acid sequence: CASGRRGGGATDTQYF.

The table lists this clone with a few counts. V usage is TRBV3-1 (or the pseudogene TRBV3-2) and J usage is TRBJ2-7, with 7 bases matching TRBD2. Germline values: CDR1 LGHDT, CDR2 YNNKEL (reference sequence). V lost 3 bases, J lost 3 bases, and 5 bases stayed unmatched. This CDR3 contains 14 residues. CDR3 loop: CASSHTGLNYEQYF. The CDR3 coding sequence is TGTGCCAGCAGCCACACGGGACTAAACTACGAGCAGTACTTC.

This clone came up a few times. This chain joins TRBV7-6 and TRBJ1-5, with 9 positions matching TRBD1. The CDR3 totals 13 residues. The V and J ends lost 4 bases and 5 bases, in that order; junction bases with no gene match: 0. Germline assignment: CDR1 SGHVS and CDR2 FNYEAQ. The CDR3 spells CASSWTGDQPQHF. The DNA of the CDR3 is TGTGCCAGCAGCTGGACAGGGGATCAGCCCCAGCATTTT.

V is TRBV5-8 and J is TRBJ2-2; 7 nucleotides agree with TRBD2. V shed 0 bases and J 4 bases; nucleotides not matched to a gene: 9. Germline V gene lookup returns CDR1 SGHTS and CDR2 YDEGEE. The CDR3 loop spans 17 amino acids. The CDR3 loop is CASSLATSSGPTGELFF. CDR3 DNA sequence: TGTGCCAGCAGCTTGGCTACGTCTAGCGGCCCCACCGGGGAGCTGTTTTTT.

The chain links TRBV6-5 to TRBJ2-6, with TRBD1 identical over 9 bases. Looked up from germline, CDR1 is MNHEY and CDR2 is SVGAGI. With 4 bases clipped from V and 4 bases from J, the junction kept 5 bases outside the gene matches. The CDR3 has 16 residues. Here the CDR3 DNA reads TGTGCCAGCAGTTTACAGGGGGCGGGAGGGGCCAACGTCCTGACTTTC. Its translation is CASSLQGAGGANVLTF.